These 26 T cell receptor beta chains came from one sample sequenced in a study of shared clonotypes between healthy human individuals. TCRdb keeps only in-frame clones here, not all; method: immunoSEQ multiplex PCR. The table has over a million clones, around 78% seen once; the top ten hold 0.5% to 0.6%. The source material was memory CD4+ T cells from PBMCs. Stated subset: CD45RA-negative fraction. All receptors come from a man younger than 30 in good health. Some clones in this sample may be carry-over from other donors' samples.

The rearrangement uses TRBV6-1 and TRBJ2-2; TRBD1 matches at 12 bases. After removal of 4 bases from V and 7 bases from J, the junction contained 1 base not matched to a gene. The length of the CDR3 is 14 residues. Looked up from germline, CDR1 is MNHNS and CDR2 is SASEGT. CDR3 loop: CASSGDRGLGELFF. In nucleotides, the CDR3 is TGTGCCAGCAGTGGGGACAGGGGGCTCGGGGAGCTGTTTTTT.

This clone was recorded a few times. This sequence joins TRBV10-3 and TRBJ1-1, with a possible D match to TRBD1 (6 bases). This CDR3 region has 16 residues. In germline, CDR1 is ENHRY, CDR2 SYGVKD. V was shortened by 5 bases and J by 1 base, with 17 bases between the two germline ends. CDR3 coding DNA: TGTGCCATCAGTCCACAAGGGGGTCTGGCGAACACTGAAGCTTTCTTT. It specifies CAISPQGGLANTEAFF.

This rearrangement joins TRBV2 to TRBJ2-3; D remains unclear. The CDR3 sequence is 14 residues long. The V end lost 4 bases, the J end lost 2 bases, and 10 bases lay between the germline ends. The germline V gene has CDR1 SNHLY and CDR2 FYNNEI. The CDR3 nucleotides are TGTGCCAGCAGTGTTCGTAGAAACACAGATACGCAGTATTTT. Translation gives CASSVRRNTDTQYF.

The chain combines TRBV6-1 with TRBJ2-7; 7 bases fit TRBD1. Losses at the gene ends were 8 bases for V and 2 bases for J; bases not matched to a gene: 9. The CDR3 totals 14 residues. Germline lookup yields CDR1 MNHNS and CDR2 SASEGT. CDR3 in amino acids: CASRGTAGAYEQYF. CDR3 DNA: TGTGCCAGCCGAGGGACAGCCGGAGCCTACGAGCAGTACTTC.

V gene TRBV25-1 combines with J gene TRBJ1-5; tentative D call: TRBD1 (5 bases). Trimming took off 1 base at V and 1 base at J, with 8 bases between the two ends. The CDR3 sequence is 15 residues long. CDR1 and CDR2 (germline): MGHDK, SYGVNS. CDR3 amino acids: CASSEWDDSNQPQHF. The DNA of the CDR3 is TGTGCCAGCAGTGAATGGGACGACAGCAATCAGCCCCAGCATTTT.

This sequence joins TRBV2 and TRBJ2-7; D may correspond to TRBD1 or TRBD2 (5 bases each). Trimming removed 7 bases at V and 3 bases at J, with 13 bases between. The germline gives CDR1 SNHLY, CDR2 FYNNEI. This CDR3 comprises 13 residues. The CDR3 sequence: CASIAGTLYEQYF. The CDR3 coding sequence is TGTGCCAGCATTGCCGGGACCCTCTACGAGCAGTACTTC.

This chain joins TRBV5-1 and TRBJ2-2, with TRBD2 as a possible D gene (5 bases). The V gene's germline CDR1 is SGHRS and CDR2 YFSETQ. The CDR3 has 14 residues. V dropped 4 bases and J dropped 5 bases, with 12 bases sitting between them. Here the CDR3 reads CASSPGWGTGELFF. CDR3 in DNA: TGCGCCAGCAGCCCGGGGTGGGGTACCGGGGAGCTGTTTTTT. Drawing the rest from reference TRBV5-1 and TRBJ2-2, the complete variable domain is KAGVTQTPRYLIKTRGQQVTLSCSPISGHRSVSWYQQTPGQGLQFLFEYFSETQRNKGNFPGRFSGRQFSNSRSEMNVSTLELGDSALYLCASSPGWGTGELFFGEGSRLTVL.

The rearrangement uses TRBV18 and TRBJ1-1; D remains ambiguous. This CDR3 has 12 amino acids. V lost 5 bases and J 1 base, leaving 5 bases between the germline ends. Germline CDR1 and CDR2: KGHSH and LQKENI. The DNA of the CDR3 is TGTGCCAGCTCAGAGCAGAACACTGAAGCTTTCTTT. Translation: CASSEQNTEAFF.

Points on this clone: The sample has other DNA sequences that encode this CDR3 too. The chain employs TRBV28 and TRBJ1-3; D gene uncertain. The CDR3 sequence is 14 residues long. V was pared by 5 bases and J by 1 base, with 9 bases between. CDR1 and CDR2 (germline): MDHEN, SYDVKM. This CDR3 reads CASSLGSSGNTIYF. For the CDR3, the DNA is TGTGCCAGCAGTCTTGGGAGTTCTGGAAACACCATATATTTT.

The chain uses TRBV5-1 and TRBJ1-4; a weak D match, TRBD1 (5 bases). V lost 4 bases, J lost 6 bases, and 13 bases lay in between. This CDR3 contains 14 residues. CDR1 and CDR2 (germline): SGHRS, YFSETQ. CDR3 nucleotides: TGCGCCAGCAGCCCCGGCGGAGGGGATGAAAAACTGTTTTTT. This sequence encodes CASSPGGGDEKLFF.

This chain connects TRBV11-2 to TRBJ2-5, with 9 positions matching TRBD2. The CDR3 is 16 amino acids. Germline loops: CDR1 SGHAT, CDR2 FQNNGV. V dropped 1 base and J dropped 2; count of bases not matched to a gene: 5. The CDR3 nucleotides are TGTGCCAGCAGCTTAGGGTCTAGCGGGGAACAAGAGACCCAGTACTTC. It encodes CASSLGSSGEQETQYF.

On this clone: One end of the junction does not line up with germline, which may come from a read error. CDR3 coding DNA: TGTGCCAGCAGCGTAACAGGGGGCGGGAACACTGAAGCTTTCTTT. Amino acids: CASSVTGGGNTEAFF. J is TRBJ1-1 and V is TRBV7-3, with TRBD1 identical over 9 bases. The CDR3 has 15 residues. Germline CDR1 SGHTA, CDR2 FQGTGA.

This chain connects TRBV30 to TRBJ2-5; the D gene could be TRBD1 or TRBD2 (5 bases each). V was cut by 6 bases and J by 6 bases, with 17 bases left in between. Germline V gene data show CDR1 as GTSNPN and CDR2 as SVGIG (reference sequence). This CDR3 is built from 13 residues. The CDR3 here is CACHLGDPQTQYF. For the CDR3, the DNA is TGTGCCTGTCATTTAGGGGACCCACAGACCCAGTACTTC.

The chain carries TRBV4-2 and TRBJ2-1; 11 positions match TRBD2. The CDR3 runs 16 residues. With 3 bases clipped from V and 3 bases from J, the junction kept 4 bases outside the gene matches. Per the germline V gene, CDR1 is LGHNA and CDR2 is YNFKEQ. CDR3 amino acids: CASSQMGTSGYNEQFF. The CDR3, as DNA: TGTGCCAGCAGCCAGATGGGGACTAGCGGCTACAATGAGCAGTTCTTC.

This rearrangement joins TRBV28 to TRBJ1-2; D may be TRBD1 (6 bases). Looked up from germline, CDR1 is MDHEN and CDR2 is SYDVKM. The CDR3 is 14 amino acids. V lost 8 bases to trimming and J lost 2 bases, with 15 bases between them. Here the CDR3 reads CASEPGHRNYGYTF. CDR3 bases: TGTGCCAGCGAACCGGGACACCGAAACTATGGCTACACCTTC.

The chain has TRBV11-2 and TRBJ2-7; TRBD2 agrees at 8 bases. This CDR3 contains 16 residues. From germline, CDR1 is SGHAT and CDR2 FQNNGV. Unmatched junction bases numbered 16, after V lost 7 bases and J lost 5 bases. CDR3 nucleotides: TGTGCCAGCAACTCCCGACTAGCGCCACGGTTCGACGAGCAGTACTTC. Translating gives CASNSRLAPRFDEQYF.

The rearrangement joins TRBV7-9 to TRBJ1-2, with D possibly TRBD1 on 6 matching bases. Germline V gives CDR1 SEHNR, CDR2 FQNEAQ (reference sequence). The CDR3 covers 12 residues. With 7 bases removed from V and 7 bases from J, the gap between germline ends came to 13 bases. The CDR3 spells CASISTGFGYTF. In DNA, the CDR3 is TGTGCCAGCATTAGTACAGGGTTTGGCTACACCTTC.

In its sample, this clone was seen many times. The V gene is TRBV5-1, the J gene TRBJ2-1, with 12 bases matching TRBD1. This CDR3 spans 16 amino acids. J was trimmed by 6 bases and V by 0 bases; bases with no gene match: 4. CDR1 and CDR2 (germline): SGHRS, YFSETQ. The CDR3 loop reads CASSLEGQGAGNEQFF. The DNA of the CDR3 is TGCGCCAGCAGCTTGGAGGGACAGGGGGCCGGCAATGAGCAGTTCTTC. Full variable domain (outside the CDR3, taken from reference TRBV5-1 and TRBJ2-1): KAGVTQTPRYLIKTRGQQVTLSCSPISGHRSVSWYQQTPGQGLQFLFEYFSETQRNKGNFPGRFSGRQFSNSRSEMNVSTLELGDSALYLCASSLEGQGAGNEQFFGPGTRLTVL.

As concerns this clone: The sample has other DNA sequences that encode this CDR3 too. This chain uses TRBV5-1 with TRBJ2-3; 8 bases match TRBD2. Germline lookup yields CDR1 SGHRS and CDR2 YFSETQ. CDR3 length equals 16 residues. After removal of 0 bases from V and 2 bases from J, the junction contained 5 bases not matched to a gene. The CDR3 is CASSLGPSGLTDTQYF. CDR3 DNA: TGCGCCAGCAGCTTGGGTCCTAGCGGGCTCACAGATACGCAGTATTTT.

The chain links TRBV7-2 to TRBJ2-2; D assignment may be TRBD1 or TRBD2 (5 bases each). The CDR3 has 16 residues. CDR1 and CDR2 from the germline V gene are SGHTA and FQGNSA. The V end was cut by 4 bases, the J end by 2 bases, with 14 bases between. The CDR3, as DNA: TGTGCCAGCAGCTCGGCCGGGACCAGCAACACCGGGGAGCTGTTTTTT. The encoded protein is CASSSAGTSNTGELFF.

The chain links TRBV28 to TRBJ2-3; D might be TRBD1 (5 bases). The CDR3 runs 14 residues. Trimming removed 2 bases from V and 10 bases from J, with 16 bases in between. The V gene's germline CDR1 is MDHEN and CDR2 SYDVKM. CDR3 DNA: TGTGCCAGCAGTTTAGACGGTGCCTCACAGGCGCAGTATTTT. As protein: CASSLDGASQAQYF.

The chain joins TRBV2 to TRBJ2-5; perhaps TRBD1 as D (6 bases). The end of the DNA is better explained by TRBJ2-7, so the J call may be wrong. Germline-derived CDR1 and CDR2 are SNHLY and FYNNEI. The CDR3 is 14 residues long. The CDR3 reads CASRDGQYSYEQYF. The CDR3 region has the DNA TGTGCCAGCAGAGACGGACAGTACTCCTACGAGCAGTACTTC.

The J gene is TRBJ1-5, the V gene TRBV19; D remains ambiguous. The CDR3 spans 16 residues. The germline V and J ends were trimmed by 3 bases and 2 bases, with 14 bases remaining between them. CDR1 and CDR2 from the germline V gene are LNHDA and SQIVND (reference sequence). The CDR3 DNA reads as TGTGCCAGTAGTATTCGTTCGTCCGGGGGCAATCAGCCCCAGCATTTT. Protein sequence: CASSIRSSGGNQPQHF. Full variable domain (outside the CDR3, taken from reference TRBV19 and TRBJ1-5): DGGITQSPKYLFRKEGQNVTLSCEQNLNHDAMYWYRQDPGQGLRLIYYSQIVNDFQKGDIAEGYSVSREKKESFPLTVTSAQKNPTAFYLCASSIRSSGGNQPQHFGDGTRLSIL.

The CDR3, as DNA: TGTGCCAGCAGTGTCGCCCCGGGACAAGCTAACTATGGCTACACCTTC. It translates to CASSVAPGQANYGYTF. This sequence joins TRBV2 and TRBJ1-2; maybe TRBD1 (6 bases). Trimming left V 4 bases short and J 0 bases short, with 15 bases between. The CDR3 length is 16 residues. From germline, CDR1 is SNHLY and CDR2 FYNNEI.

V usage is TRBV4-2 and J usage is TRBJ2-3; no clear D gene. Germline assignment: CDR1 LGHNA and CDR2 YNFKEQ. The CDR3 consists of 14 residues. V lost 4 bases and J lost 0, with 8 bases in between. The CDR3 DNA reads TGTGCCAGCAGCCCCGGACCTAGCACAGATACGCAGTATTTT. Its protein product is CASSPGPSTDTQYF.

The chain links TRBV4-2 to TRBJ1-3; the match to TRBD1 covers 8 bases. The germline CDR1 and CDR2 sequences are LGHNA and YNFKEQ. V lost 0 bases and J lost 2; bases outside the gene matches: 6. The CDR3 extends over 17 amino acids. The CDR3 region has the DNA TGTGCCAGCAGCCAAGACGGGGACAGGCTAACTGGAAACACCATATATTTT. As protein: CASSQDGDRLTGNTIYF.